Only a few counts were recorded for the clone carrying this T cell receptor (beta chain). Its antigen is not identified. TCRdb recomputed calls from the reads with MiXCR, one row per CDR3 protein. Of 63,000 or so distinct CDR3 sequences listed, 45% to 50% are singletons. CDR3 length equals 16 residues. Trimming left V 1 base short and J 0 bases short, with 13 bases between. These data belong to a study of type 1 regulatory T cells. In the study overall: T-allo10 is a Tr1-enriched, alloantigen-specific CD4 T cell product made in vitro.

This sequence joins TRBV12-3 or TRBV12-4 and TRBJ2-7, with a weak D call TRBD2 (6 bases). The sample comprised cultured non-Tr1 T cells, either the whole culture or a sorted T cell fraction (not recorded which). The sequence was obtained from a human donor in good health. The CDR3 DNA is TGTGCCAGCAGTTTAGAGGACGGTAGCGGCTCCTACGAGCAGTACTTC. Residues: CASSLEDGSGSYEQYF.